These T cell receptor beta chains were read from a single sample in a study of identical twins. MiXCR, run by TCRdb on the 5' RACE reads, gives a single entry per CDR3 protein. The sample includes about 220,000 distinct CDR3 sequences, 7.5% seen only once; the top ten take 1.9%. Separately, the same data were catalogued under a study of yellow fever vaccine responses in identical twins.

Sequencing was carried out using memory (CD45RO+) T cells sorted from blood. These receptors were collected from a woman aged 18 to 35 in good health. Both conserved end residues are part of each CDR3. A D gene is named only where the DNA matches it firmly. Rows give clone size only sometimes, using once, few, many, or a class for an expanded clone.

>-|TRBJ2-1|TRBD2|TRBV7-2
TGTGCCAGCAGCCTACAAGGACTAGCCGATGAGCAGTTCTTC
CASSLQGLADEQFF
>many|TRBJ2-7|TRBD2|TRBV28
TGTGCCAGCAGTTTCCGCGGCTACCGGACTAGCGGGAAAAAGACCTACGAGCAGTACTTC
CASSFRGYRTSGKKTYEQYF
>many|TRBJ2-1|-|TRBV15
TGTGCCACCAGCGGCCAGGAAAAAAGCTCCTACAATGAGCAGTTCTTC
CATSGQEKSSYNEQFF
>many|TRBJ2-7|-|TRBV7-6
TGTGCCAGCAGCTCCGACAGCTCCTACGAGCAGTACTTC
CASSSDSSYEQYF
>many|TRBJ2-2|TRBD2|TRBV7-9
TGTGCCAGCAGCCGACTAGCGGCGAACACCGGGGAGCTGTTTTTT
CASSRLAANTGELFF
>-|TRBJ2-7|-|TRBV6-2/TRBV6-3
TGTGCCAGCAGTTACGGGCTACCTGCGTACGAGCAGTACTTC
CASSYGLPAYEQYF
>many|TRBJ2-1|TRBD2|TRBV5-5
TGTGCCAGCAGCAAACAACTAGCGGGAGGATTCTACAATGAGCAGTTCTTC
CASSKQLAGGFYNEQFF
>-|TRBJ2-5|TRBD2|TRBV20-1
TGCAGTGCTAGAGTACAGCGGGGCGCCCAAGAGACCCAGTACTTC
CSARVQRGAQETQYF
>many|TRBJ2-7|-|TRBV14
TGTGCCAGCAGCCCGCCCTACGACAGGGTTGGGAGGGACGAGCAGTACTTC
CASSPPYDRVGRDEQYF
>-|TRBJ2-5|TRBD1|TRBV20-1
TGCAGTGCTATAACAGGGGTTAGGGAGACCCAGTACTTC
CSAITGVRETQYF
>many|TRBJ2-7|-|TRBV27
TGTGCCAGCAGCTTAGGACACGGATACGAGCAGTACTTC
CASSLGHGYEQYF
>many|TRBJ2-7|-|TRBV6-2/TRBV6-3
TGTGCCAGCATGGAGTCCTACGAGCAGTACTTC
CASMESYEQYF
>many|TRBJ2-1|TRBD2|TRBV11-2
TGTGCCAGCAGCCAGGGACTAGCGGGAGCCAATGAGCAGTTCTTC
CASSQGLAGANEQFF
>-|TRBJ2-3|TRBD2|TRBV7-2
TGTGCCAGCAGCTTCGGGAGTGGGCTAGCGGGGACAGATACGCAGTATTTT
CASSFGSGLAGTDTQYF
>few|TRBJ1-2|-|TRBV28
TGTGCCAGCAGTAGGGAAATTAACTATGGCTACACCTTC
CASSREINYGYTF
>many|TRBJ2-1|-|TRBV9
TGTGCCAGCAGCAAAGGGTCGTCCTACAATGAGCAGTTCTTC
CASSKGSSYNEQFF
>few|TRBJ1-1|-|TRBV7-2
TGTGCCAGCAGCTTAGCGGACAGGAACACTGAAGCTTTCTTT
CASSLADRNTEAFF
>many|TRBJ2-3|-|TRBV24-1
TGTGCCACCAGTGATTTGCCGGGACCGGTTGGTGAAGATACGCAGTATTTT
CATSDLPGPVGEDTQYF
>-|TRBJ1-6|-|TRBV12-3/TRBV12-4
TGTGCCAGCAGTTGGGACGGAGGATTAAACCCTCCTCTCCACTTT
CASSWDGGLNPPLHF
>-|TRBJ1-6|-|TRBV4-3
TGCGCCAGCAGCCAAGATCTTAATTCACCCCTCCACTTT
CASSQDLNSPLHF
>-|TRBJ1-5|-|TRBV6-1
TGTGCCAGCAAACGGGGGCTTAGTCGCGTTAGCAATCAGCCCCAGCATTTT
CASKRGLSRVSNQPQHF
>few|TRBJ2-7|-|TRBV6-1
TGTGCCAGCAGTCCGGACGGGAGCTCCTACGAGCAGTACTTC
CASSPDGSSYEQYF
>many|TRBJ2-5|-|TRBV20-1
TGCAGTGCTAGGGGACCTAGGGAACAAGAGACCCAGTACTTC
CSARGPREQETQYF
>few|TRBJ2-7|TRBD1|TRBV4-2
TGTGCCAGCAGCCAGGAGACAGGGAAGGATCACGAGCAGTACTTC
CASSQETGKDHEQYF
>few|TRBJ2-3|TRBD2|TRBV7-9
TGTGCCAGCAGCCGTAGCGGGAGCACAGATACGCAGTATTTT
CASSRSGSTDTQYF
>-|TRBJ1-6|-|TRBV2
TGTGCCAGCAGTACCGGAAAGGGAGATTCACCCCTCCACTTT
CASSTGKGDSPLHF
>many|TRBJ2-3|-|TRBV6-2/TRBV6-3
TGTGCCAGCAGTTACTCAACCGGAGCAAGCACAGATACGCAGTATTTT
CASSYSTGASTDTQYF
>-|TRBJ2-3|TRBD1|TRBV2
TGTGCCAGCAAGATGAGGGAGACAGGGGTGACAGATACGCAGTATTTT
CASKMRETGVTDTQYF
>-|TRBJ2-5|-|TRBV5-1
TGCGCCAGCAGCTTGGGAGGGGCTTACCAAGAGACCCAGTACTTC
CASSLGGAYQETQYF
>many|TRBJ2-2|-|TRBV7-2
TGTGCCAGCAGCTTAGTGATCACCGGGGAGCTGTTTTTT
CASSLVITGELFF
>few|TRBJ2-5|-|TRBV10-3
TGTGCCATCAGTGAGTCGGGGCTACAAGAGACCCAGTACTTC
CAISESGLQETQYF
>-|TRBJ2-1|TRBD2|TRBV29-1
TGCAGCGTCGGCGGCGGGGGAAATGAGCAGTTCTTC
CSVGGGGNEQFF
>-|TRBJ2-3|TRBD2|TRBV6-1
TGTGCCAGCAGCTCGAATAAGGTAGCGGGCTTCACAGATACGCAGTATTTT
CASSSNKVAGFTDTQYF
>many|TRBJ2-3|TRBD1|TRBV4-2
TGTGCCAGCAGCCAAGCGGTCGGACAGGAAAAGCAGTATTTT
CASSQAVGQEKQYF
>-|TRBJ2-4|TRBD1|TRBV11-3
TGTGCCAGCAGCGTACAGGGGGCGGGGGACATTCAGTACTTC
CASSVQGAGDIQYF
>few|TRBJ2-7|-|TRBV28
TGTGCCAGCACCACTGGCGGGGAATACGAGCAGTACTTC
CASTTGGEYEQYF
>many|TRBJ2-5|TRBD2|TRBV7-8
TGTGCCAGCAGCTCCCCTGGACTAGCGGGAGCGAAAGTAGAGACCCAGTACTTC
CASSSPGLAGAKVETQYF
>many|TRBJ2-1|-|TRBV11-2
TGTGCCAGCAGCACGAGCTCCTCCTACAATGAGCAGTTCTTC
CASSTSSSYNEQFF
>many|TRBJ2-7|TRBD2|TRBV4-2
TGTGCCAGCAGCCGGACAACAGGCAGCGGGGATAGCTCCTACGAGCAGTACTTC
CASSRTTGSGDSSYEQYF
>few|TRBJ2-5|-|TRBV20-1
TGCAGTGCTAGTGCATGGGAGAGGAGCCAAGAGACCCAGTACTTC
CSASAWERSQETQYF
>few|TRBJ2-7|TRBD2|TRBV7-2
TGTGCCAGCAGCCGCGGACTAGCGGGGGATAAGTACGAGCAGTACTTC
CASSRGLAGDKYEQYF
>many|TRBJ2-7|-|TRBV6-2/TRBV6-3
TGTGCCAGCAGTTACTCGAAAAAGGTGACAGCGGCCTACGAGCAGTACTTC
CASSYSKKVTAAYEQYF
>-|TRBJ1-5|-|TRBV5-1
TGCGCCAGCAGCTTGGATGGGGTACAGCCCCAGCATTTT
CASSLDGVQPQHF
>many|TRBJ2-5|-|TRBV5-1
TGCGCCAGCAGCTTTGGGCCCCAAGAGACCCAGTACTTC
CASSFGPQETQYF
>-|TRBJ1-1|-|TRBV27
TGTGCCAGCAGTTCGGGACCCCAACCGAACACTGAAGCTTTCTTT
CASSSGPQPNTEAFF
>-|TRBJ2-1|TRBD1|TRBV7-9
TGTGCCAGCAGCTCGACAGGGACCGAGTTCTTC
CASSSTGTEFF
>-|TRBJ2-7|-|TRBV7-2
TGTGCCAGCAGCTTGTGGAAGAGCTCCTACGAGCAGTACTTC
CASSLWKSSYEQYF